These 19 T cell receptor beta chains were all obtained from the same sample, sequenced in a study of cytomegalovirus exposure and HLA in healthy donors. The repertoire was sequenced with immunoSEQ multiplex PCR; TCRdb's copy has only in-frame clones and lacks some. The data hold 140,000 or so clones, with approximately 93% observed a single time. Material: PBMCs. The receptors come from a man between 18 and 29 years old in good health and CMV-seronegative.

J is TRBJ2-5 and V is TRBV18; no clear D gene. In germline, CDR1 is KGHSH, CDR2 LQKENI. Trimming removed 0 bases from V and 3 bases from J, with 2 bases in between. The length of the CDR3 is 12 residues. The CDR3, as DNA: TGTGCCAGCTCACCACCTAAAGAGACCCAGTACTTC. It specifies CASSPPKETQYF.

The V call is TRBV18, the J call TRBJ2-1; 8 positions agree with TRBD1. After removal of 3 bases from V and 4 bases from J, the junction contained 8 bases not matched to a gene. Germline CDR1 reads KGHSH; CDR2 reads LQKENI. The CDR3 extends over 16 amino acids. The CDR3 sequence is CASSPPGGAEYNEQFF. CDR3 coding DNA: TGTGCCAGCTCACCTCCAGGGGGCGCGGAGTACAATGAGCAGTTCTTC.

V gene TRBV7-9 combines with J gene TRBJ2-1; maybe TRBD2 (5 bases). Trimming stripped 5 bases from V and 2 bases from J, with 19 bases between. The CDR3 runs 17 residues. Germline loops: CDR1 SEHNR, CDR2 FQNEAQ (reference sequence). CDR3 sequence reads: CASSPPRHHGAYNEQFF. CDR3 DNA: TGTGCCAGCAGCCCCCCAAGACACCACGGGGCCTACAATGAGCAGTTCTTC.

This chain joins TRBV6-1 and TRBJ1-6, with a tentative D call TRBD1 (5 bases). The CDR3 length is 15 residues. Germline-derived CDR1 and CDR2 are MNHNS and SASEGT. Trimming removed 3 bases at V and 6 bases at J, with 12 bases between. The chain's CDR3 is CASSETTVTNSPLHF. The DNA for the CDR3 is TGTGCCAGCAGTGAGACGACAGTTACTAATTCACCCCTCCACTTT.

This clone was recorded once. At one end, the junction sequence differs from germline, possibly due to a read error. This rearrangement joins TRBV13 to TRBJ2-7; perhaps TRBD2 as D (6 bases). Germline V gene sequence: CDR1 PRHDT, CDR2 FYEKMQ (reference sequence). This CDR3 spans 14 amino acids. The CDR3 DNA reads as TGTGCCAGCAGCTCCGGCAGGGACTCCGACGAGCAGTACTTC. It translates to CASSSGRDSDEQYF.

The J gene is TRBJ2-1, the V gene TRBV27; the match to TRBD1 covers 10 bases. The CDR3 runs to 14 residues. V dropped 3 bases and J dropped 5; count of bases not matched to a gene: 1. Germline assignment: CDR1 MNHEY and CDR2 SMNVEV (reference sequence). CDR3 coding DNA: TGTGCCAGCAGTTTCGGGACAGGGGACAATGAGCAGTTCTTC. Translation: CASSFGTGDNEQFF.

The chain combines TRBV7-2 with TRBJ1-2; 9 bases are shared with TRBD1. After removal of 4 bases from V and 5 bases from J, the junction contained 11 bases not matched to a gene. The CDR3 covers 16 residues. CDR1 is SGHTA, CDR2 FQGNSA, per germline. The CDR3 DNA follows: TGTGCCAGCAGCTCCGGGACAGGGCTGTCTTGGTATGGCTACACCTTC. Translation gives CASSSGTGLSWYGYTF. The full variable domain, in which reference TRBV7-2 and TRBJ1-2 provide the parts outside the CDR3, is GAGVSQSPSNKVTEKGKDVELRCDPISGHTALYWYRQSLGQGLEFLIYFQGNSAPDKSGLPSDRFSAERTGGSVSTLTIQRTQQEDSAVYLCASSSGTGLSWYGYTFGSGTRLTVV.

The J gene is TRBJ1-6, the V gene TRBV25-1, with a tentative D call TRBD1 (6 bases). V lost 6 bases to trimming and J lost 6 bases, with 12 bases between them. This CDR3 is built from 14 residues. Germline V gene sequence: CDR1 MGHDK, CDR2 SYGVNS. The CDR3 reads CASRADRVNSPLHF. As DNA, the CDR3 is TGTGCCAGCAGAGCGGACAGAGTTAATTCACCCCTCCACTTT.

The chain recombines TRBV4-1 with TRBJ2-7, with D perhaps matching TRBD1 (6 bases). Germline lookup yields CDR1 MGHRA and CDR2 YSYEKL. There are 17 residues in the CDR3. Trimming stripped 3 bases from V and 3 bases from J, with 21 bases between. The CDR3 reads CASSHYSLSRTVYEQYF. CDR3 coding DNA: TGCGCCAGCAGCCATTACTCATTATCCAGGACAGTCTACGAGCAGTACTTC.

The genes are TRBV5-1 and TRBJ1-1; 10 nucleotides agree with TRBD1. V trimming: 4 bases; J trimming: 5 bases; junction bases outside the gene matches: 5. In germline, CDR1 is SGHRS, CDR2 YFSETQ. The CDR3 spans 14 residues. The CDR3, as DNA: TGCGCCAGCAGCGCGACAGGGGGCACGACTGAAGCTTTCTTT. This encodes CASSATGGTTEAFF.

This chain joins TRBV27 and TRBJ1-2, with 7 nucleotides matching TRBD1. V shed 6 bases and J 3 bases; nucleotides not matched to a gene: 16. Germline loops: CDR1 MNHEY, CDR2 SMNVEV (reference sequence). The CDR3 runs to 17 residues. DNA of the CDR3: TGTGCCAGCAGCCCTTTCCTTCAGGGGGGTAAGGACTATGGCTACACCTTC. Encoded protein: CASSPFLQGGKDYGYTF.

The chain combines TRBV9 with TRBJ1-2; 9 bases are a match to TRBD1. V shed 4 bases, J shed 3 bases, and the junction held 4 bases outside the gene matches. From germline, CDR1 is SGDLS and CDR2 YYNGEE. The CDR3 loop spans 14 amino acids. CDR3 sequence: CASSPRTGDYGYTF. CDR3 nucleotides: TGTGCCAGCAGCCCCCGGACAGGGGACTATGGCTACACCTTC.

The chain has TRBV18 and TRBJ2-7; 9 nucleotides match TRBD1. This CDR3 spans 17 amino acids. In germline, CDR1 is KGHSH, CDR2 LQKENI. J lost 5 bases, V lost 3 bases, and 14 bases had no gene match. The CDR3 bases are TGTGCCAGCTCACCGCTCAACTTCGGGACAGGGTCCCACGAGCAGTACGTC. This encodes CASSPLNFGTGSHEQYV.

The rearrangement uses TRBV7-6 and TRBJ2-1, with D perhaps TRBD1 (5 bases). Germline-derived CDR1 and CDR2 are SGHVS and FNYEAQ. This CDR3 contains 13 residues. Deletions cut 1 base from V and 5 bases from J, with 6 bases between. Here the CDR3 reads CASSLGQHNEQFF. The CDR3 bases are TGTGCCAGCAGCTTAGGACAGCACAATGAGCAGTTCTTC.

This clone was recorded once. The V and J genes are TRBV9 and TRBJ2-5; 8 bases map to TRBD2. Per the germline V gene, CDR1 is SGDLS and CDR2 is YYNGEE. V lost 8 bases, J lost 3 bases, and 15 bases stayed unmatched. The CDR3 totals 16 residues. CDR3 residues: CASSLGPAGAEETQYF. CDR3 DNA: TGTGCCAGTTCTCTAGGACCAGCGGGAGCGGAAGAGACCCAGTACTTC.

The V call is TRBV29-1, the J call TRBJ2-1, with TRBD2 matching over 7 bases. The CDR3 consists of 12 residues. Germline V gene data show CDR1 as SQVTM and CDR2 as ANQGSEA. The V gene end was trimmed by 4 bases and the J gene end by 4 bases; junction bases not matched to a gene: 1. This chain's CDR3 is CSVVLAYNEQFF. The CDR3 DNA reads TGCAGCGTTGTACTAGCGTACAATGAGCAGTTCTTC.

The V gene is TRBV5-1, the J gene TRBJ2-5; 10 nucleotides match TRBD2. This CDR3 contains 17 residues. The J segment lost 1 base and the V segment lost 3 bases, leaving 9 bases of the junction unmatched. Looked up from germline, CDR1 is SGHRS and CDR2 is YFSETQ. The CDR3 DNA is TGCGCCAGCAGCTACCGCGGTAGCGGGAGGACCCAAGAGACCCAGTACTTC. This encodes CASSYRGSGRTQETQYF.

This clone has a single count. This chain uses TRBV11-3 with TRBJ2-1; a possible D gene is TRBD2 (7 bases). The V gene's germline CDR1 is SGHNT and CDR2 YENEEA. The CDR3 has 15 residues. Between the trimmed V and J ends, which lost 2 bases and 8 bases, there was a span of 16 bases. CDR3 loop: CASSLRRGAGDEQFF. In nucleotides, the CDR3 is TGTGCCAGCAGCTTAAGACGGGGGGCCGGCGATGAGCAGTTCTTC.

V gene TRBV30 combines with J gene TRBJ2-7; TRBD1 matches 7 bases. J was trimmed by 5 bases and V by 5 bases; bases with no gene match: 6. The V gene's germline CDR1 is GTSNPN and CDR2 SVGIG (reference sequence). CDR3 size: 12 residues. In DNA form, the CDR3 reads TGTGCCTGGGGGGACAGTCGCAACGAGCAGTACTTC. Translation gives CAWGDSRNEQYF.